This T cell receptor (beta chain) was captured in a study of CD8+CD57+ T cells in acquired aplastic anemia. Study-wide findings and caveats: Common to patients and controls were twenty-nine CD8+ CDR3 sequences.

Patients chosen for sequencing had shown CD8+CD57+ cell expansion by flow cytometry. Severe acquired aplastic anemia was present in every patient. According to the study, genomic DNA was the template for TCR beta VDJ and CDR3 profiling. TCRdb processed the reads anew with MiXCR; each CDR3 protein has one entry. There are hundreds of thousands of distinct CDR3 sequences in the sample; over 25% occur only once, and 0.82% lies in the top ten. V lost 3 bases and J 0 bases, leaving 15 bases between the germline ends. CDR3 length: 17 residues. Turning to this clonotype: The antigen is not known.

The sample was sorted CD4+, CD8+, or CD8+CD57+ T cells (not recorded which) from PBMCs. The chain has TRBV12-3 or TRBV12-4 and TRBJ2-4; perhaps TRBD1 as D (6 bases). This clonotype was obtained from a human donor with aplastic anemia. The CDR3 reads CASSLVQGFLAKNIQYF. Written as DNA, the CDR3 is TGTGCCAGCAGTTTGGTACAGGGTTTTCTAGCCAAAAACATTCAGTACTTC.